Described below is a single T cell receptor (beta chain) sequence and its context. The data were taken from a study of T cells in Graves' hyperthyroidism and ophthalmopathy. Amplified TCR beta CDR3 regions came from RNA transcripts. HTBI primers were the set used in a first-round RT-PCR of the TCR CDR3. TCRdb re-analysed the multiplex PCR reads in MiXCR, keeping a single row per CDR3 protein. The sample includes about 520,000 distinct CDR3 sequences, around 22% of them seen just once. The origin of this receptor is a woman between 25 and 40 years old with Graves' ophthalmopathy. Sequencing used blood.

The CDR3 nucleotides read TGTGCCAGCAGTTTCCGGGGAAACCTTAACTATGGCTACACCTTC. Protein: CASSFRGNLNYGYTF. J is TRBJ1-2 and V is TRBV27; D not resolved. V was trimmed by 3 bases and J by 1 base, leaving 12 bases between them. Germline-derived CDR1 and CDR2 are MNHEY and SMNVEV (reference sequence). CDR3 size: 15 residues.